The 32 T cell receptor beta chains below all came from one sample that was sequenced in a study of blood T cell repertoires in COVID-19. Using immunoSEQ multiplex PCR, the repertoire was profiled, and TCRdb retains in-frame clones only, with some absent. The sample includes around 200,000 clones, around 87% of them seen just once. The source material was peripheral blood. The receptors come from a man younger than 30 with active or convalescent COVID-19.

The chain uses TRBV12-5 and TRBJ1-1; the match to TRBD1 covers 8 bases. The ends lost 3 bases at V and 3 bases at J; junction bases unmatched: 6. The germline gives CDR1 LGHNT, CDR2 FRNRAP. The CDR3 contains 15 residues. The CDR3 bases are TGTGCTAGTGGTTTCATCACAGGGGGGGACACTGAAGCTTTCTTT. Translated, it gives CASGFITGGDTEAFF.

The genes are TRBV10-2 and TRBJ2-2; 7 bases agree with TRBD1. This CDR3 is 19 amino acids long. The J segment lost 5 bases and the V segment lost 7 bases, leaving 22 bases of the junction unmatched. CDR1 and CDR2 from the germline V gene are WSHSY and SAAADI. The CDR3 loop reads CASIFRGRTGTDQTGELFF. CDR3 in DNA: TGCGCCAGCATTTTTCGTGGTCGAACCGGGACAGATCAGACCGGGGAGCTGTTTTTT.

This clone showed up just once. The chain recombines TRBV28 with TRBJ1-5; 8 bases are a match to TRBD1. The germline gives CDR1 MDHEN, CDR2 SYDVKM. After removal of 2 bases from V and 2 bases from J, the junction contained 5 bases not matched to a gene. The CDR3 contains 16 residues. In DNA, the CDR3 is TGTGCCAGCAGTTTACCCGGACAGGGTGGCAATCAGCCCCAGCATTTT. Translated, it gives CASSLPGQGGNQPQHF. The full variable domain, rest sourced from reference TRBV28 and TRBJ1-5, is DVKVTQSSRYLVKRTGEKVFLECVQDMDHENMFWYRQDPGLGLRLIYFSYDVKMKEKGDIPEGYSVSREKKERFSLILESASTNQTSMYLCASSLPGQGGNQPQHFGDGTRLSIL.

This chain links TRBV6-5 with TRBJ2-1; D perhaps matches TRBD2 (5 bases). V was pared by 8 bases and J by 4 bases, with 18 bases between. The germline V gene has CDR1 MNHEY and CDR2 SVGAGI. The CDR3 has 15 amino acids. In DNA, the CDR3 is TGTGCCAGCTGGGCGTTGGTCGAGGGTTACAATGAGCAGTTCTTC. Residues: CASWALVEGYNEQFF.

In DNA form, the CDR3 reads TGTGCCACCGGACTAGCAAGCACAGATACGCAGTATTTT. Its protein is CATGLASTDTQYF. The V call is TRBV19, the J call TRBJ2-3, with 8 bases fitting TRBD2. The CDR3 totals 13 residues. Trimming took 10 bases from V and 0 from J; bases not matched to a gene: 3. Germline CDR1 LNHDA, CDR2 SQIVND (reference sequence).

The chain carries TRBV6-5 and TRBJ1-3; D uncertain. Per the germline V gene, CDR1 is MNHEY and CDR2 is SVGAGI. Deletions cut 6 bases from V and 4 bases from J, with 7 bases between. This CDR3 region has 12 residues. The CDR3, as DNA: TGTGCCAGCAGCTCTGAGGGAAACACCATATATTTT. It is translated as CASSSEGNTIYF.

This clone was picked up a small number of times. The genes are TRBV7-6 and TRBJ2-3, with 7 nucleotides matching TRBD2. CDR3 length equals 16 residues. Germline V gives CDR1 SGHVS, CDR2 FNYEAQ. The J segment lost 9 bases and the V segment lost 4 bases, leaving 16 bases of the junction unmatched. The CDR3 DNA follows: TGTGCCAGCAGCTCTACCGGGACTACGGGGACCCGGACGCAGTATTTT. Its translation is CASSSTGTTGTRTQYF.

The table lists this clone with a count of one. This chain links TRBV25-1 with TRBJ1-1; 7 bases fit TRBD1. The CDR3 spans 17 residues. CDR1 and CDR2 from the germline V gene are MGHDK and SYGVNS. Germline trimming cut 1 base from V and 3 bases from J; bases unmatched to any gene: 11. The CDR3 protein is CASSELGSATGYTEAFF. The DNA for the CDR3 is TGTGCCAGCAGTGAATTAGGCTCCGCGACAGGGTACACTGAAGCTTTCTTT.

This clone was seen more than once but under ten times. The CDR3 nucleotides are TGTGCCAGTAGACAGGGACTAGCGGGTTTCAATGAGCAGTTCTTC. Translation gives CASRQGLAGFNEQFF. The chain carries TRBV19 and TRBJ2-1; TRBD2 agrees at 12 bases. The CDR3 has 15 residues. Germline values: CDR1 LNHDA, CDR2 SQIVND (reference sequence). V lost 6 bases to trimming and J lost 6 bases; unmatched junction nucleotides: 6.

This rearrangement joins TRBV2 to TRBJ1-1; no firm D call. This CDR3 is built from 11 residues. Between the trimmed V and J ends, which lost 7 bases and 5 bases, there was a span of 8 bases. Germline-derived CDR1 and CDR2 are SNHLY and FYNNEI. The DNA of the CDR3 is TGTGCCAGCACGGAGAGGACTGAAGCTTTCTTT. The encoded protein is CASTERTEAFF.

The chain has TRBV19 and TRBJ1-3; D unclear. The V end was cut by 3 bases, the J end by 6 bases, with 18 bases between. Germline V gives CDR1 LNHDA, CDR2 SQIVND (reference sequence). The CDR3 covers 16 residues. CDR3 in amino acids: CASSIGLLGEANTIYF. The CDR3 DNA sequence: TGTGCCAGTAGTATCGGACTGCTCGGTGAGGCAAACACCATATATTTT.

V gene TRBV6-5 combines with J gene TRBJ1-5; TRBD1 might be the D (5 bases). CDR3 length: 14 residues. Trimming cost V 3 bases and J 3 bases, with 9 bases left between them. Germline CDR1 MNHEY, CDR2 SVGAGI. This CDR3 reads CASSYGASNQPQHF. The CDR3 coding sequence is TGTGCCAGCAGTTATGGGGCGTCCAATCAGCCCCAGCATTTT.

The gene calls are TRBV5-4 and TRBJ2-3; the D is unclear. Trimming removed 1 base at V and 4 bases at J, with 13 bases between. This CDR3 comprises 15 residues. Germline lookup yields CDR1 SGHNT and CDR2 YYREEE (reference sequence). Written as DNA, the CDR3 is TGTGCCAGCAGCTTGCCGTACGCAATAGCAGATACGCAGTATTTT. This sequence encodes CASSLPYAIADTQYF.

V usage is TRBV19 and J usage is TRBJ1-4; 9 nucleotides match TRBD1. V lost 7 bases, J lost 5 bases, and 5 bases stayed unmatched. This CDR3 has 14 residues. Per germline, CDR1 LNHDA and CDR2 SQIVND (reference sequence). The CDR3: CASMGQGNNEKLFF. In DNA form, the CDR3 reads TGTGCCAGTATGGGACAGGGTAACAATGAAAAACTGTTTTTT.

The chain has TRBV11-3 and TRBJ2-2; 8 nucleotides match TRBD2. The junction had 8 bases not matched to a gene; V was cut back by 1 base and J by 1 base. The CDR3 length is 18 residues. From germline, CDR1 is SGHNT and CDR2 YENEEA. CDR3 amino acids: CASSLATGGFLNTGELFF. CDR3 sequence (DNA): TGTGCCAGCAGCTTAGCCACGGGGGGGTTCTTGAACACCGGGGAGCTGTTTTTT.

The V call is TRBV24-1, the J call TRBJ2-2, with 8 bases that match TRBD1. Germline V gene lookup returns CDR1 KGHDR and CDR2 SFDVKD. The CDR3 consists of 16 residues. With V trimmed by 4 bases and J by 8 bases, 11 bases remained unmatched. CDR3 coding DNA: TGTGCCACCAGTGACGCTAGGACAGGGCGTTCAGGGGAGCTGTTTTTT. This translates into CATSDARTGRSGELFF.

The V and J genes are TRBV11-2 and TRBJ1-1; D is unclear. Per germline, CDR1 SGHAT and CDR2 FQNNGV. V lost 1 base and J 7 bases, leaving 7 bases between the germline ends. The CDR3 runs to 12 residues. The CDR3, as DNA: TGTGCCAGCAGCTTAGGGAGGGTTGAAGCTTTCTTT. Translating it yields CASSLGRVEAFF.

The chain couples TRBV7-9 to TRBJ1-2; perhaps TRBD1 as D (6 bases). Trimming cost V 5 bases and J 1 base, with 8 bases left between them. This CDR3 comprises 13 residues. From germline, CDR1 is SEHNR and CDR2 FQNEAQ (reference sequence). CDR3 DNA sequence: TGTGCCAGCAGCCAGGACAGTAACTATGGCTACACCTTC. Translating it yields CASSQDSNYGYTF.

The chain recombines TRBV7-3 with TRBJ2-1; TRBD2 might be the D (5 bases). The CDR3 loop spans 13 amino acids. The germline CDR1 and CDR2 sequences are SGHTA and FQGTGA. Between the trimmed V and J ends, which lost 5 bases and 7 bases, there was a span of 12 bases. The CDR3 region has the DNA TGTGCCAGCAGCCCTCCGTCGGGGAATGAGCAGTTCTTC. Its protein product is CASSPPSGNEQFF.

The V and J genes are TRBV5-1 and TRBJ2-7; 14 nucleotides agree with TRBD2. V dropped 5 bases and J dropped 4; count of bases not matched to a gene: 5. The CDR3 sequence is 15 residues long. The germline V gene has CDR1 SGHRS and CDR2 YFSETQ. Here the CDR3 DNA reads TGCGCCAGCAGTTCCGGACTAGCGGGAGGATACGAGCAGTACTTC. Its translation is CASSSGLAGGYEQYF.

V is TRBV7-6 and J is TRBJ2-7, with D possibly matching TRBD1 (7 bases). Germline V CDR1 and CDR2: SGHVS, FNYEAQ. V shed 5 bases and J shed 0 bases, with 17 bases lying between them. CDR3 length: 16 residues. CDR3 residues: CASSPGGWEGSYEQYV. The CDR3 nucleotides read TGTGCCAGCAGCCCAGGGGGGTGGGAAGGCTCCTACGAGCAGTACGTC.

This rearrangement joins TRBV27 to TRBJ1-5, with a possible D match to TRBD1 (5 bases). CDR1 MNHEY and CDR2 SMNVEV come from the germline V gene (reference sequence). Trimming took 2 bases from V and 6 from J, leaving 11 bases between them. This CDR3 has 14 amino acids. The CDR3 region has the DNA TGTGCCAGCAGTTTACGGCAGGGAGGTCAGCCCCAGCATTTT. It encodes CASSLRQGGQPQHF.

The chain uses TRBV3-1 (or the pseudogene TRBV3-2) and TRBJ2-5; 11 bases are a match to TRBD2. This CDR3 has 17 amino acids. V lost 1 base to trimming and J lost 5 bases; unmatched junction nucleotides: 9. CDR1 and CDR2 from the germline V gene are LGHDT and YNNKEL (reference sequence). The CDR3 region is CASSQGIAGGFGETQYF. The CDR3 DNA is TGTGCCAGCAGCCAAGGGATAGCGGGGGGGTTTGGGGAGACCCAGTACTTC.

The chain recombines TRBV28 with TRBJ2-5; D is undetermined. Deletions cut 7 bases from V and 2 bases from J, with 11 bases between. Germline V gene lookup returns CDR1 MDHEN and CDR2 SYDVKM. The CDR3 totals 13 residues. CDR3 nucleotides: TGTGCCAGCAACCACGACAAGCAAGAGACCCAGTACTTC. Translation gives CASNHDKQETQYF.

The chain employs TRBV18 and TRBJ1-2, with D tentatively TRBD1 (5 bases). The V end lost 2 bases, the J end lost 2 bases, and 15 bases lay between the germline ends. Germline-derived CDR1 and CDR2 are KGHSH and LQKENI. CDR3 size: 16 residues. CDR3 nucleotides: TGTGCCAGCTCACCAGGGCCCCAGGGTCGGAACTATGGCTACACCTTC. This sequence encodes CASSPGPQGRNYGYTF.

V gene TRBV6-2 or TRBV6-3 combines with J gene TRBJ2-7; TRBD2 matches at 10 bases. V was pared by 4 bases and J by 7 bases, with 13 bases of the junction left unmatched. From germline, CDR1 is MNHEY and CDR2 SVGEGT. This CDR3 has 16 amino acids. Written as DNA, the CDR3 is TGTGCCAGCAGTTCCTGGGCTAGCGGGAGCTTGTGGGAGCAGTACTTC. The encoded protein is CASSSWASGSLWEQYF.

The chain is built from TRBV29-1 and TRBJ1-2, with D tentatively TRBD1 (5 bases). The germline V gene encodes CDR1 SQVTM and CDR2 ANQGSEA. V was trimmed by 0 bases and J by 0 bases, leaving 8 bases between them. The CDR3 loop spans 14 amino acids. The DNA for the CDR3 is TGCAGCGTTGAAGATGCAGGGACTAACTATGGCTACACCTTC. Encoded protein: CSVEDAGTNYGYTF.

The V and J genes are TRBV28 and TRBJ1-3; no reliable D call. Germline V gene data show CDR1 as MDHEN and CDR2 as SYDVKM. CDR3 length: 15 amino acids. The ends were cut back, 4 bases at V and 0 bases at J, with 10 bases in the middle. Here the CDR3 DNA reads TGTGCCAGCAGTTCTCGGCGAGGCTCTGGAAACACCATATATTTT. It encodes CASSSRRGSGNTIYF.

The rearrangement joins TRBV6-1 to TRBJ2-7; D may be TRBD2 (7 bases). CDR1 MNHNS and CDR2 SASEGT come from the germline V gene. The CDR3 extends over 15 amino acids. V was shortened by 6 bases and J by 6 bases, with 21 bases between the two germline ends. CDR3 loop: CASRGGAGRRSEQYV. CDR3 nucleotides: TGTGCCAGCAGGGGGGGGGCAGGGCGAAGAAGCGAGCAGTACGTC.

This rearrangement joins TRBV24-1 to TRBJ2-1, with D maybe TRBD2 (7 bases). The V end was cut by 5 bases, the J end by 2 bases, with 18 bases between. The CDR3 contains 17 residues. The V gene's germline CDR1 is KGHDR and CDR2 SFDVKD. The CDR3: CATSAKLDGGPYNEQFF. The CDR3 DNA reads TGTGCCACCAGTGCCAAGCTGGACGGGGGGCCCTACAATGAGCAGTTCTTC.

In this sample, this clone turned up a few times. The rearrangement links TRBV12-3 or TRBV12-4 to TRBJ1-2, with D tentatively TRBD1 (5 bases). V lost 4 bases to trimming and J lost 7 bases, with 13 bases between them. The CDR3 runs 13 residues. DNA for the CDR3: TGTGCCAGCAGTTCCAACCCGGGGGGTGGCTACACCTTC. The encoded protein is CASSSNPGGGYTF.

For the CDR3, the DNA is TGTGCCAGCAGTGAAGAAGCGGGAATTGGGGGGGACGAGCAGTACGTC. This encodes CASSEEAGIGGDEQYV. The chain couples TRBV6-1 to TRBJ2-7; 7 bases are a match to TRBD2. Germline V gives CDR1 MNHNS, CDR2 SASEGT. There are 16 residues in the CDR3. V shed 1 base, J shed 5 bases, and the junction held 11 bases outside the gene matches.